This is a list of T cell receptor beta chains from one sample in a study of T cells in localized non-small cell lung cancer. Some clones are missing from TCRdb's copy, which holds only in-frame ones; the method was immunoSEQ multiplex PCR. Of roughly 38,000 clones in the sample, approximately 80% were seen once. The sequencing here drew on peripheral blood, taken before any cancer treatment. The receptor set was obtained from a male donor at least 60 years old with stage III squamous cell lung carcinoma. CDR3s include the opening cysteine and the closing phenylalanine or tryptophan. The D gene is left open where the match is weak. Expanded clones get a size class; other rows say once, few or many, or leave the size out.

abundance: NA
d_gene: TRBD2
v_gene: TRBV18
j_gene: TRBJ2-3
CDR3nt: TGTGCCAGCTCACGCGGGACTAGCGGGGGAACAGATACGCAGTATTTT
CDR3aa: CASSRGTSGGTDTQYF

abundance: NA
d_gene: TRBD1
v_gene: TRBV6-5
j_gene: TRBJ2-2
CDR3nt: TGTGCCAGCAGGCTGACAGGGGGCACCGGGGAGCTGTTTTTT
CDR3aa: CASRLTGGTGELFF

abundance: NA
d_gene: TRBD2
v_gene: TRBV6-1
j_gene: TRBJ2-1
CDR3nt: TGTGCCAGCAGTGCGCTAGCGGGAGGGGGGGAGCAGTTCTTC
CDR3aa: CASSALAGGGEQFF

abundance: NA
d_gene: TRBD1
v_gene: TRBV5-1
j_gene: TRBJ2-7
CDR3nt: TGCGCCAGCAGCTCAAACAGGGGTGACGAGCAGTACTTC
CDR3aa: CASSSNRGDEQYF

abundance: once
d_gene: NA
v_gene: TRBV5-1
j_gene: TRBJ2-3
CDR3nt: TGCGCCAGCAGCCCCGGGGCAGGTGGCACAGATACGCAGTATTTT
CDR3aa: CASSPGAGGTDTQYF

abundance: NA
d_gene: NA
v_gene: TRBV7-9
j_gene: TRBJ2-3
CDR3nt: TGTGCCAGCAGTCCCGGCTTGGATACGCAGTATTTT
CDR3aa: CASSPGLDTQYF

abundance: few
d_gene: NA
v_gene: TRBV6-5
j_gene: TRBJ1-3
CDR3nt: TGTGCCAGCAGTTACAGAGTTGGAAACACCATATATTTT
CDR3aa: CASSYRVGNTIYF

abundance: NA
d_gene: NA
v_gene: TRBV2
j_gene: TRBJ2-3
CDR3nt: TGTGCCAGCAGTGGGGGCGGTACGGCAGATACGCAGTATTTT
CDR3aa: CASSGGGTADTQYF

abundance: NA
d_gene: NA
v_gene: TRBV9
j_gene: TRBJ1-1
CDR3nt: TGTGCCAGCAGCGCAACGGGGCCCTCGAACACTGAAGCTTTCTTT
CDR3aa: CASSATGPSNTEAFF

abundance: NA
d_gene: NA
v_gene: TRBV29-1
j_gene: TRBJ2-3
CDR3nt: TGCAGCGTTGACGGCAGGGCCACAGATACGCAGTATTTT
CDR3aa: CSVDGRATDTQYF

abundance: few
d_gene: NA
v_gene: TRBV6-6
j_gene: TRBJ1-2
CDR3nt: TGTGCCAGCAGTTACTCGAAAGGGTACACCTTC
CDR3aa: CASSYSKGYTF

abundance: NA
d_gene: TRBD2
v_gene: TRBV6-5
j_gene: TRBJ2-7
CDR3nt: TGTGCCAGCAGTCCTAGCGGGAGGGCCCGCGAGCAGTACTTC
CDR3aa: CASSPSGRAREQYF

abundance: NA
d_gene: NA
v_gene: TRBV14
j_gene: TRBJ2-1
CDR3nt: TGTGCCAGCAGCCAAGCTCCGGGTAGGAACAATGAGCAGTTCTTC
CDR3aa: CASSQAPGRNNEQFF

abundance: NA
d_gene: NA
v_gene: TRBV14
j_gene: TRBJ2-2
CDR3nt: TGTGCCAGCAGCCAAGTGGCGGGCACCGGGGAGCTGTTTTTT
CDR3aa: CASSQVAGTGELFF

abundance: NA
d_gene: NA
v_gene: TRBV11-2
j_gene: TRBJ1-1
CDR3nt: TGTGCCAGCAGCTCCGGACACCTTGAAGCTTTCTTT
CDR3aa: CASSSGHLEAFF

abundance: NA
d_gene: NA
v_gene: TRBV5-4
j_gene: TRBJ1-2
CDR3nt: TGTGCCAGCAGCTTGAGATCGACCCCCTATGGCTACACCTTC
CDR3aa: CASSLRSTPYGYTF

abundance: few
d_gene: TRBD1
v_gene: TRBV6-1
j_gene: TRBJ1-5
CDR3nt: TGTGCCAGCAGTGAAGCACAGGGGGCTCAGCCCCAGCATTTT
CDR3aa: CASSEAQGAQPQHF

abundance: NA
d_gene: NA
v_gene: TRBV5-1
j_gene: TRBJ1-2
CDR3nt: TGCGCCAGCAGCTTGGAAGGGAATTACGGCTACACCTTC
CDR3aa: CASSLEGNYGYTF

abundance: few
d_gene: NA
v_gene: TRBV10-2
j_gene: TRBJ1-1
CDR3nt: TGCGCCAGCAGTGAAGAGGGGTTACTCACTGAAGCTTTCTTT
CDR3aa: CASSEEGLLTEAFF

abundance: NA
d_gene: TRBD1
v_gene: TRBV25-1
j_gene: TRBJ2-1
CDR3nt: TGTGCCACCTGGGAGGACAGGGGGCTTCTCAATGAGCAGTTCTTC
CDR3aa: CATWEDRGLLNEQFF

abundance: NA
d_gene: NA
v_gene: TRBV7-3
j_gene: TRBJ2-5
CDR3nt: TGTGCCAGCAGCTCTTCGCACCAAGAGACCCAGTACTTC
CDR3aa: CASSSSHQETQYF

abundance: NA
d_gene: NA
v_gene: TRBV19
j_gene: TRBJ1-5
CDR3nt: TGTGCCAGTAGGCCCAGACGGGCGCCTAATCAGCCCCAGCATTTT
CDR3aa: CASRPRRAPNQPQHF

abundance: NA
d_gene: NA
v_gene: TRBV15
j_gene: TRBJ2-7
CDR3nt: TGTGCCACCAGCAGAGATGGAGCAGGGCTGGCATCGGAGCAGTACTTC
CDR3aa: CATSRDGAGLASEQYF

abundance: few
d_gene: NA
v_gene: TRBV7-2
j_gene: TRBJ2-4
CDR3nt: TGTGCCAGCAGCTTAGTATCGGGTGGAGCCATTCAGTACTTC
CDR3aa: CASSLVSGGAIQYF

abundance: NA
d_gene: NA
v_gene: TRBV14
j_gene: TRBJ2-7
CDR3nt: TGTGCCAGCAGCCAAGGAGTCCAGATAAGGGGCCGGGAGCAGTACTTC
CDR3aa: CASSQGVQIRGREQYF

abundance: NA
d_gene: NA
v_gene: TRBV7-2
j_gene: TRBJ2-5
CDR3nt: TGTGCCAGCAGCCCCGACAGTGGGCGAGAGACCCAGTACTTC
CDR3aa: CASSPDSGRETQYF

abundance: NA
d_gene: NA
v_gene: TRBV15
j_gene: TRBJ2-5
CDR3nt: TGTGCCACCAGCACCCGGCAGGGGTCGGAGACCCAGTACTTC
CDR3aa: CATSTRQGSETQYF

abundance: NA
d_gene: TRBD2
v_gene: TRBV5-4
j_gene: TRBJ2-2
CDR3nt: TGTGCCAGCAGCTTGTCAGCGGGACCCGGGGAGCTGTTTTTT
CDR3aa: CASSLSAGPGELFF

abundance: NA
d_gene: NA
v_gene: TRBV6-5
j_gene: TRBJ1-5
CDR3nt: TGTGCCAGCAGTGCGTCCGGGGCTCCGGGACAGCCCCAGCATTTT
CDR3aa: CASSASGAPGQPQHF

abundance: NA
d_gene: NA
v_gene: TRBV10-3
j_gene: TRBJ2-5
CDR3nt: TGTGCCATCATCCACGGTATCGGAGAGACCCAGTACTTC
CDR3aa: CAIIHGIGETQYF

abundance: NA
d_gene: NA
v_gene: TRBV19
j_gene: TRBJ2-7
CDR3nt: TGTGCCAGCCGCCCTGGGGAGCAGTACTTC
CDR3aa: CASRPGEQYF

abundance: NA
d_gene: NA
v_gene: TRBV7-9
j_gene: TRBJ2-1
CDR3nt: TGTGCCAGCTTCTACTCTCATTCGGGGGAGCAGTTCTTC
CDR3aa: CASFYSHSGEQFF

abundance: NA
d_gene: TRBD1
v_gene: TRBV5-1
j_gene: TRBJ2-2
CDR3nt: TGCGCCAGCAGCTCGGGGACAGGGGACACCGGGGAGCTGTTTTTT
CDR3aa: CASSSGTGDTGELFF